This T cell receptor (beta chain) was sequenced for a study of shared clonotypes between healthy human individuals. Overall study context: Two female and three male donors aged 18 to 49 were enrolled.

Unsorted samples relied on tens of millions of PBMCs, which served as the source of genomic DNA. The CDR3 has 15 amino acids. Trimming left V 0 bases short and J 5 bases short, with 13 bases between. Germline loops: CDR1 LNHDA, CDR2 SQIVND (reference sequence). With ten immunoSEQ deep assay plates, unsorted PBMC DNA underwent sequencing. Authors' methods: Junction-only immunoSEQ sequences carried no quality scores, so filtering differed. Only in-frame clones appear in the TCRdb table, and some are missing; sequencing was by immunoSEQ multiplex PCR. V and J calls and clone size are as listed in that table; D and trimming were resolved from the DNA. The repertoire includes 400,000 to 600,000 clones, 70% to 80% of them detected once, and around 14% sits in the top ten.

This clonotype was sampled from a woman in her forties in good health. Some clones in this sample may be carry-over from other donors' samples. The sequencing sample was made of PBMCs. The rearrangement joins TRBV19 to TRBJ1-2; D is ambiguous. This chain's CDR3 is CASSIDSRQRYGYTF. DNA for the CDR3: TGTGCCAGTAGTATAGATAGTCGGCAGAGATATGGCTACACCTTC.